This is a list of T cell receptor beta chains from one sample in a study of CD8+ T cells in alopecia areata. Profiling relied on immunoSEQ multiplex PCR, and the TCRdb table lists in-frame clones only, not all of them. The profile shows fewer than 150,000 clones, about two fifths of them singletons. The sample taken for sequencing was CD4+ T cells sorted from blood. Source of these receptors: a human donor with alopecia areata. Each CDR3 is given with its conserved first and last residue. The order of the fields is clone size, J gene, CDR3 length, D gene, V gene, CDR3 protein, CDR3 DNA. D genes are given only for firm matches. Size tells how often a clone was seen (once, few, many) or the class of an expanded clone, and some rows leave it out.

few	TRBJ2-7	15	TRBD2	TRBV5-1	CASSLGTTAAYEQYF	TGCGCCAGCAGCTTAGGGACTACCGCTGCCTACGAGCAGTACTTC
few	TRBJ2-6	17	TRBD1	TRBV2	CASSDAGQGSGANVLTF	TGTGCCAGCAGTGACGCGGGACAGGGGAGCGGGGCCAACGTCCTGACTTTC
-	TRBJ1-1	14	-	TRBV30	CAWDLSRGDTEAFF	TGTGCCTGGGACCTTTCCCGAGGGGACACTGAAGCTTTCTTT
-	TRBJ2-5	11	-	TRBV20-1	CSATDRETQYF	TGCAGTGCAACCGATAGAGAGACCCAGTACTTC
few	TRBJ2-1	13	-	TRBV7-3	CASSLSPGDEQFF	TGTGCCAGCAGCTTATCTCCAGGGGATGAGCAGTTCTTC
-	TRBJ2-1	14	-	TRBV2	CASSETTADVEQFF	TGTGCCAGCAGTGAGACGACGGCGGATGTTGAGCAGTTCTTC
-	TRBJ2-7	14	TRBD1	TRBV6-6	CASSGQGAMGEQYF	TGTGCCAGCAGTGGACAGGGGGCAATGGGGGAGCAGTACTTC
-	TRBJ2-1	15	-	TRBV29-1	CSVPPAGDTYNEQFF	TGCAGCGTCCCACCCGCCGGGGACACCTACAATGAGCAGTTCTTC
-	TRBJ1-5	15	-	TRBV30	CAWRQGGAMNQPQHF	TGTGCCTGGAGGCAAGGGGGGGCTATGAATCAGCCCCAGCATTTT
-	TRBJ2-1	15	-	TRBV5-1	CASSLSGTSYNEQFF	TGCGCCAGCAGCTTGTCAGGGACCTCCTACAATGAGCAGTTCTTC
-	TRBJ2-2	12	-	TRBV27	CASSLRSGELFF	TGTGCCAGCAGTTTACGGTCCGGGGAGCTGTTTTTT
-	TRBJ2-5	12	-	TRBV2	CASSDSEETQYF	TGTGCCAGCAGTGACAGTGAAGAGACCCAGTACTTC
-	TRBJ1-1	13	-	TRBV7-9	CASSLTMNTEAFF	TGTGCCAGCAGCTTAACAATGAACACTGAAGCTTTCTTT
few	TRBJ1-2	14	TRBD1	TRBV29-1	CSVEGRQGIDGYTF	TGCAGCGTTGAAGGCAGACAGGGGATCGATGGCTACACCTTC
-	TRBJ2-1	13	-	TRBV29-1	CSVDGRRGGEQFF	TGCAGCGTTGACGGGCGCAGGGGCGGTGAGCAGTTCTTC
once	TRBJ2-5	23	TRBD1	TRBV13	CASSLVQGAARFGNFTTQETQYF	TGTGCCAGCAGCTTAGTCCAGGGGGCCGCACGGTTCGGTAATTTCACGACCCAAGAGACCCAGTACTTC
few	TRBJ1-6	15	TRBD1	TRBV5-5	CASSYGTGDNSPLHF	TGTGCCAGCAGCTATGGGACAGGGGATAATTCACCCCTCCACTTT
few	TRBJ2-3	16	-	TRBV7-6	CASSPNRVGGTDTQYF	TGTGCCAGCAGCCCCAACAGGGTGGGGGGCACAGATACGCAGTATTTT